The T cell receptor beta chain under discussion was sequenced for a study of T-cell memory formation after mild COVID-19. Study-wide results and limits: Proof of SARS-CoV-2 specificity was absent for the second-wave clones that crested on day 37. Pre-infection memory carried some responding clones, suggesting that cross-reactive memory joined. Clones shrinking from day 15 to 85 showed even CD4/CD8 mixes; later expanders tilted CD4+.

Concerning this clonotype itself: Its specificity is not known.

A single record per CDR3 protein comes from TCRdb applying MiXCR to the 5' RACE reads. The repertoire consists of 200,000 or so distinct CDR3 sequences, with 9% to 10% occurring once and the leading ten covering roughly 4%. Per the germline V gene, CDR1 is MNHEY and CDR2 is SVGEGT. V shed 6 bases and J 1 base; nucleotides not matched to a gene: 10. The CDR3 is 17 residues long. The V and J genes are TRBV6-2 or TRBV6-3 and TRBJ2-3; 10 nucleotides agree with TRBD2. Specimen: PBMCs or a T cell subset sorted from them (not recorded which). The clonotype originates from a man between 18 and 29 years old who had mild COVID-19 (a few samples of this study predate the infection). Cell type and time point are not known. CDR3 DNA sequence: TGTGCCAGCAGATCCTTCCTAGCGGGGGTCGGCACAGATACGCAGTATTTT. Residues: CASRSFLAGVGTDTQYF.